What follows are 20 T cell receptor beta chains derived from one specimen sequenced in a study of chemoradiotherapy in HPV16-positive cancers. Assay: immunoSEQ multiplex PCR; the TCRdb copy retains only in-frame clones and omits some. The repertoire holds 25,000 to 35,000 clones, with approximately 90% as singletons. The sequenced sample was blood, obtained from a patient who underwent chemoradiotherapy. These TCRs come from a human donor with HPV-associated anogenital cancer.

This rearrangement joins TRBV11-3 to TRBJ2-1; D not certain. Germline CDR1 SGHNT, CDR2 YENEEA. V was pared by 0 bases and J by 5 bases, with 8 bases between. CDR3 length equals 14 residues. The CDR3 is CASSLDDTDNEQFF. CDR3 nucleotides: TGTGCCAGCAGCTTAGATGACACCGACAATGAGCAGTTCTTC.

The V call is TRBV6-1, the J call TRBJ1-2; no clear D. CDR3 length: 14 amino acids. Germline assignment: CDR1 MNHNS and CDR2 SASEGT. The V gene lost 0 bases and the J gene lost 4 bases, with 9 bases spanning the gap. The CDR3 loop is CASSEAAALYGYTF. The CDR3 DNA reads as TGTGCCAGCAGTGAAGCGGCAGCCCTCTATGGCTACACCTTC.

In this sample, this clone turned up once. The chain couples TRBV7-8 to TRBJ1-5, with D unclear. V lost 4 bases, J lost 4 bases, and 14 bases lay in between. Germline CDR1 reads SGHVS; CDR2 reads FQNEAQ. This CDR3 has 15 residues. The CDR3 loop is CASSYLSNENQPQHF. CDR3 in DNA: TGTGCCAGCAGCTATCTTTCTAACGAAAATCAGCCCCAGCATTTT.

The chain links TRBV7-2 to TRBJ2-3, with D uncertain. V lost 0 bases and J lost 5, with 6 bases in between. In germline, CDR1 is SGHTA, CDR2 FQGNSA. This CDR3 has 13 amino acids. CDR3 sequence (DNA): TGTGCCAGCAGCTTAGCGCGAGGAGATACGCAGTATTTT. It translates to CASSLARGDTQYF.

This rearrangement joins TRBV28 to TRBJ1-1; D may be TRBD1 (6 bases). Germline lookup yields CDR1 MDHEN and CDR2 SYDVKM. The CDR3 extends over 14 amino acids. The ends were cut back, 2 bases at V and 6 bases at J, with 13 bases in the middle. CDR3 DNA sequence: TGTGCCAGCAGTTTAGAGCAGGGGTGGGCTGAAGCTTTCTTT. Translating it yields CASSLEQGWAEAFF.

The chain couples TRBV9 to TRBJ2-3, with D possibly TRBD2 on 5 matching bases. The CDR3 covers 14 residues. In germline, CDR1 is SGDLS, CDR2 YYNGEE. The CDR3 protein is CTSGLRIITDTQYF. DNA of the CDR3: TGTACATCTGGACTTCGAATTATCACAGATACGCAGTATTTT.

Here the CDR3 DNA reads TGTGCCAGTAGTATAGTAGGCCAGCCCCAGCATTTT. Its protein is CASSIVGQPQHF. V usage is TRBV19 and J usage is TRBJ1-5; no clear D gene. CDR3 length equals 12 residues. The V end lost 1 base, the J end lost 7 bases, and 5 bases lay between the germline ends. Germline CDR1 is LNHDA and CDR2 is SQIVND (reference sequence).

The V gene is TRBV5-8, the J gene TRBJ2-3, with D perhaps assigned TRBD1 or TRBD2 (5 bases each). V gave up 0 bases and J gave up 4 bases, with 15 bases separating them. The germline gives CDR1 SGHTS, CDR2 YDEGEE. This CDR3 spans 16 amino acids. CDR3 sequence: CASSLGDQRSADTQYF. CDR3 coding DNA: TGTGCCAGCAGCTTGGGGGACCAGAGAAGCGCAGATACGCAGTATTTT.

The chain has TRBV30 and TRBJ1-6; maybe TRBD1 (6 bases). Germline CDR1 is GTSNPN and CDR2 is SVGIG (reference sequence). Trimming took off 0 bases at V and 4 bases at J, with 7 bases between the two ends. This CDR3 has 14 residues. The DNA of the CDR3 is TGTGCCTGGAGTGTGGGACAATATAATTCACCCCTCCACTTT. This translates into CAWSVGQYNSPLHF.

The rearrangement links TRBV2 to TRBJ2-1; unclear D gene. Trimming left V 8 bases short and J 6 bases short, with 17 bases between. From germline, CDR1 is SNHLY and CDR2 FYNNEI. CDR3 length: 14 residues. Here the CDR3 DNA reads TGTGCCAGCCGGAAAGGTCCCGGGTCCAATGAGCAGTTCTTC. Its translation is CASRKGPGSNEQFF.

This chain joins TRBV6-5 and TRBJ1-2; TRBD1 matches 8 bases. The CDR3 length is 13 residues. The trim removed 6 bases at V and 4 bases at J, leaving 4 bases unmatched. Germline V gene data show CDR1 as MNHEY and CDR2 as SVGAGI. This CDR3 reads CASRRQGPYGYTF. The CDR3 nucleotides are TGTGCCAGCAGACGACAGGGGCCCTATGGCTACACCTTC.

The genes are TRBV29-1 and TRBJ2-7; 7 bases agree with TRBD1. There are 14 residues in the CDR3. CDR1 and CDR2 from the germline V gene are SQVTM and ANQGSEA. V shed 1 base, J shed 2 bases, and the junction held 5 bases outside the gene matches. CDR3 nucleotides: TGCAGCGTTGAAGTCCCGACAGGGCCCTACGAGCAGTACTTC. Its translation is CSVEVPTGPYEQYF.

This chain uses TRBV7-3 with TRBJ2-1; D gene unclear. This CDR3 has 13 amino acids. Germline V gene data show CDR1 as SGHTA and CDR2 as FQGTGA. The V end lost 5 bases, the J end lost 6 bases, and 11 bases lay between the germline ends. This CDR3 reads CASSLRQSNEQFF. DNA of the CDR3: TGTGCCAGCAGCCTGCGGCAGTCCAATGAGCAGTTCTTC.

The V and J genes are TRBV9 and TRBJ1-5; maybe TRBD1 (5 bases). Germline V gene data show CDR1 as SGDLS and CDR2 as YYNGEE. The CDR3 extends over 14 amino acids. Trimming left V 0 bases short and J 7 bases short, with 11 bases between. The CDR3 protein is CASSVDGAGQPQHF. CDR3 DNA: TGTGCCAGCAGCGTAGACGGGGCGGGCCAGCCCCAGCATTTT.

This sequence joins TRBV5-1 and TRBJ1-2, with TRBD1 matching 9 bases. CDR1 and CDR2 from the germline V gene are SGHRS and YFSETQ. V dropped 4 bases and J dropped 6; count of bases not matched to a gene: 7. The CDR3 runs 14 residues. CDR3 nucleotides: TGCGCCAGCAGCCCCGGGACAGGGAGGGATGGCTACACCTTC. Its translation: CASSPGTGRDGYTF.

This chain uses TRBV7-9 with TRBJ2-2; possibly TRBD1 for D (6 bases). Germline CDR1 reads SEHNR; CDR2 reads FQNEAQ (reference sequence). The CDR3 length is 17 residues. V was clipped by 5 bases and J by 5 bases, with 21 bases between them. The CDR3 DNA is TGTGCCAGCAGCGTACCGAATGGACAGACTGGGACCGGGGAGCTGTTTTTT. Protein product: CASSVPNGQTGTGELFF.

The V and J genes are TRBV4-2 and TRBJ2-2; D remains unclear. The ends were cut back, 0 bases at V and 9 bases at J, with 14 bases in the middle. This CDR3 is built from 15 residues. Germline-derived CDR1 and CDR2 are LGHNA and YNFKEQ. The CDR3 sequence: CASSQDAGLDRELFF. The CDR3 region has the DNA TGTGCCAGCAGCCAAGATGCAGGTCTGGACCGGGAGCTGTTTTTT.

The rearrangement uses TRBV29-1 and TRBJ2-1; 8 bases map to TRBD1. V gave up 4 bases and J gave up 2 bases; unmatched junction bases: 4. Germline CDR1 reads SQVTM; CDR2 reads ANQGSEA. This CDR3 has 14 amino acids. As DNA, the CDR3 is TGCAGCGTTGCCACGGGACAGGCCTACAATGAGCAGTTCTTC. It translates to CSVATGQAYNEQFF.

This chain uses TRBV4-1 with TRBJ1-5, with no clear D. The V end lost 1 base, the J end lost 5 bases, and 9 bases lay between the germline ends. This CDR3 is built from 14 residues. Looked up from germline, CDR1 is MGHRA and CDR2 is YSYEKL. CDR3 DNA sequence: TGCGCCAGCAGCCAAGGGACTTTAGATCAGCCCCAGCATTTT. This gives the protein CASSQGTLDQPQHF.

The table lists this clone with a count of one. The chain has TRBV11-3 and TRBJ2-1, with 8 bases fitting TRBD1. V lost 0 bases and J lost 6; bases outside the gene matches: 10. This CDR3 region has 17 residues. Germline lookup yields CDR1 SGHNT and CDR2 YENEEA. The CDR3 bases are TGTGCCAGCAGCTTAGACCCGACAGGGGCCGGAGGCAATGAGCAGTTCTTC. Encoded protein: CASSLDPTGAGGNEQFF.